These T cell receptor beta chains were read from a single sample in a study of spatial heterogeneity in lung cancer. MiXCR, run by TCRdb on the 5' RACE reads, gives a single entry per CDR3 protein. The sample holds tens of thousands of distinct CDR3 sequences, less than 5% seen once. The sample was lung tumor tissue, taken at surgery. These receptors were taken from a male donor with early-stage non-small cell lung cancer. CDR3s leave out the opening cysteine and the closing phenylalanine or tryptophan. Fields, in order: V gene, CDR3 protein.

v_gene: TRBV7-2; CDR3aa: ASSFDRANYGYT
v_gene: TRBV28; CDR3aa: ASSLTGLLAKNIQY
v_gene: TRBV20-1; CDR3aa: SARDPGLRSSYNEQF
v_gene: TRBV9; CDR3aa: ASSVAPGPRQEQY
v_gene: TRBV20-1; CDR3aa: SARDQGNQPQH
v_gene: TRBV5-1; CDR3aa: ASSFGRAGTDTQY
v_gene: TRBV6-5; CDR3aa: ASRTTLNQPQH
v_gene: TRBV12-3/TRBV12-4; CDR3aa: ASTRGRAINEQF
v_gene: TRBV27; CDR3aa: ASSATATLLETQY
v_gene: TRBV4-3; CDR3aa: ASSQEGVGLVYTGELF
v_gene: TRBV2; CDR3aa: ASSLQGTTDTQY
v_gene: TRBV7-2; CDR3aa: ASSSSGYSNQPQH
v_gene: TRBV10-3; CDR3aa: AISDNSYNEQF
v_gene: TRBV10-3; CDR3aa: AISRAGRTQY
v_gene: TRBV30; CDR3aa: AWKPRGQGAF
v_gene: TRBV6-5; CDR3aa: ASSPSLQGTGELF
v_gene: TRBV6-6; CDR3aa: ASSYPIKWDRVYNEQF
v_gene: TRBV19; CDR3aa: ASSIDAGTAGNQPQH
v_gene: TRBV19; CDR3aa: ASKVVGANVLT
v_gene: TRBV7-7; CDR3aa: ASSPGGRTDTQY
v_gene: TRBV11-2; CDR3aa: ASSLNTIGSPLH
v_gene: TRBV6-5; CDR3aa: ASSFPTSPGELF
v_gene: TRBV28; CDR3aa: ASSLRGRKLKPQH
v_gene: TRBV28; CDR3aa: ASSKPRTGANYGYT
v_gene: TRBV28; CDR3aa: ASSFKGRVADTQY
v_gene: TRBV28; CDR3aa: ASRPTSGSTGELF
v_gene: TRBV6-1; CDR3aa: ASSGLLEAF
v_gene: TRBV5-1; CDR3aa: ASSLGRRDDEQF
v_gene: TRBV12-3/TRBV12-4; CDR3aa: ASSLAGGAGDEQF
v_gene: TRBV12-3/TRBV12-4; CDR3aa: ASSASRNTEAF
v_gene: TRBV3-1; CDR3aa: ASIPREQY